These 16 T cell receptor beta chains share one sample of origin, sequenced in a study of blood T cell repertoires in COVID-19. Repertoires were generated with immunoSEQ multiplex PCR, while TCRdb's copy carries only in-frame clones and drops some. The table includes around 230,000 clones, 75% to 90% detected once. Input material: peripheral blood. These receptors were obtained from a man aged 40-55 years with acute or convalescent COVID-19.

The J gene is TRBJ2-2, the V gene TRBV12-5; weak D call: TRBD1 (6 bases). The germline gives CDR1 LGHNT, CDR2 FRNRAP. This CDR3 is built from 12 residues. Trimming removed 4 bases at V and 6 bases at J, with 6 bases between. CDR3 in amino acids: CASGSGAGELFF. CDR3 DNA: TGTGCTAGTGGTTCAGGGGCCGGGGAGCTGTTTTTT. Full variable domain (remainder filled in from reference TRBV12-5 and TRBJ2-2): DARVTQTPRHKVTEMGQEVTMRCQPILGHNTVFWYRQTMMQGLELLAYFRNRAPLDDSGMPKDRFSAEMPDATLATLKIQPSEPRDSAVYFCASGSGAGELFFGEGSRLTVL.

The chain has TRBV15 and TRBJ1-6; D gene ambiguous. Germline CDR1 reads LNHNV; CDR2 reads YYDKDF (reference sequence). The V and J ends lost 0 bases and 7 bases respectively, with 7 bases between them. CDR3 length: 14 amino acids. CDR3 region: CATSRDLANSPLHF. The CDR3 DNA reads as TGTGCCACCAGCAGAGATTTGGCAAATTCACCCCTCCACTTT.

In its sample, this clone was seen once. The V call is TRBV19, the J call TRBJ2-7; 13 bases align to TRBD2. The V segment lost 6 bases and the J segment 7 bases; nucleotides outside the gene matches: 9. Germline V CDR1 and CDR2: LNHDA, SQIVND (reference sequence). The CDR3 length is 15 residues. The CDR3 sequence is CASSPTGLAGSEQYF. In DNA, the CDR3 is TGTGCCAGTAGCCCTACGGGACTAGCGGGGTCAGAGCAGTACTTC.

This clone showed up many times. As DNA, the CDR3 is TGTGCCGCCCGGGAGCTATCTGGAAACACCATATATTTT. This codes for CAARELSGNTIYF. V usage is TRBV19 and J usage is TRBJ1-3, with D unclear. CDR3 length: 13 amino acids. The germline CDR1 and CDR2 sequences are LNHDA and SQIVND (reference sequence). Trimming left V 11 bases short and J 1 base short, with 12 bases between.

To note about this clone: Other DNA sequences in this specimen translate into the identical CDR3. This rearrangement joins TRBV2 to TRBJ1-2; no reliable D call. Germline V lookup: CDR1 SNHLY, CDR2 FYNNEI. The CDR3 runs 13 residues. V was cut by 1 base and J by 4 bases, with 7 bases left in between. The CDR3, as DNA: TGTGCCAGCAGTGAAGGGGCGGGCTATGGCTACACCTTC. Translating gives CASSEGAGYGYTF.

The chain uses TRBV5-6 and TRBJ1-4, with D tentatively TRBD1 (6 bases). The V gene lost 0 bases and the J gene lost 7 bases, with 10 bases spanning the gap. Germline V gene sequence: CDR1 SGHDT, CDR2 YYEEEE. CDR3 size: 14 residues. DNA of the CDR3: TGTGCCAGCAGCTTGGGAGGGGGAGCTGAAAAACTGTTTTTT. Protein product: CASSLGGGAEKLFF.

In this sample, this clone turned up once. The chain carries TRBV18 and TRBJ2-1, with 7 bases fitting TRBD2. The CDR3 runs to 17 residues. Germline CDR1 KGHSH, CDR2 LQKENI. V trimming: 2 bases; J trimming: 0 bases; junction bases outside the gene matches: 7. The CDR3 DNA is TGTGCCAGCTCACCATCCCCGCGCGGGAGCTCCTACAATGAGCAGTTCTTC. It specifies CASSPSPRGSSYNEQFF.

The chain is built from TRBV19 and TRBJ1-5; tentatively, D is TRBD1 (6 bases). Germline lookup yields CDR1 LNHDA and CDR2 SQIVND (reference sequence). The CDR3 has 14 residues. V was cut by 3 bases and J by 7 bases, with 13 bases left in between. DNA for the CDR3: TGTGCCAGTAGTATCACAGGGATAGGCCAGCCCCAGCATTTT. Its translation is CASSITGIGQPQHF.

CDR3 amino acids: CASSEVTSGLAKNIQYF. CDR3 nucleotide sequence: TGTGCCAGCAGTGAAGTTACTAGTGGTCTAGCCAAAAACATTCAGTACTTC. The rearrangement links TRBV6-1 to TRBJ2-4, with D tentatively TRBD2 (5 bases). CDR3 length: 17 amino acids. Germline V gene lookup returns CDR1 MNHNS and CDR2 SASEGT. Trimming took off 1 base at V and 0 bases at J, with 13 bases between the two ends.

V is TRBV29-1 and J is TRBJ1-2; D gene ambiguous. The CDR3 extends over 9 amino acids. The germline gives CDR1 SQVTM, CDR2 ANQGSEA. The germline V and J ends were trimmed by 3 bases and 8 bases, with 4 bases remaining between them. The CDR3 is CSVDRGYTF. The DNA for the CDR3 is TGCAGCGTTGACAGGGGCTACACCTTC. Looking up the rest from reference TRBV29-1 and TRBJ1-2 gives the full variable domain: SAVISQKPSRDICQRGTSLTIQCQVDSQVTMMFWYRQQPGQSLTLIATANQGSEATYESGFVIDKFPISRPNLTFSTLTVSNMSPEDSSIYLCSVDRGYTFGSGTRLTVV.

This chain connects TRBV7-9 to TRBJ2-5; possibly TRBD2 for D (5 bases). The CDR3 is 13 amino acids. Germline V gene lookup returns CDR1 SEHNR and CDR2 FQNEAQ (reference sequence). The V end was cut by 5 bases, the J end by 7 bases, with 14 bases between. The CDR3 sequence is CASSALSGSTQYF. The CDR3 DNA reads TGTGCCAGCAGCGCCCTTTCGGGATCGACCCAGTACTTC.

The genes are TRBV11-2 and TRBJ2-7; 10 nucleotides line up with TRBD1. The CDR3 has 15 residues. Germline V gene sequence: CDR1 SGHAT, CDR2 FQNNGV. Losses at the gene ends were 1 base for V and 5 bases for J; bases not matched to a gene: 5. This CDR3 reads CASSLGGQGVDEQYF. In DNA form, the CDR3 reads TGTGCCAGCAGCTTAGGTGGACAGGGGGTAGACGAGCAGTACTTC.

The CDR3 coding sequence is TGTGCCATCAGTGAGTCGAGGACGCCTAGCGGGTCTAGCACAGATACGCAGTATTTT. This encodes CAISESRTPSGSSTDTQYF. The chain has TRBV10-3 and TRBJ2-3; 8 bases map to TRBD2. The CDR3 is 19 residues long. Germline CDR1 ENHRY, CDR2 SYGVKD. The V and J ends lost 0 bases and 0 bases, in that order; junction bases with no gene match: 11.

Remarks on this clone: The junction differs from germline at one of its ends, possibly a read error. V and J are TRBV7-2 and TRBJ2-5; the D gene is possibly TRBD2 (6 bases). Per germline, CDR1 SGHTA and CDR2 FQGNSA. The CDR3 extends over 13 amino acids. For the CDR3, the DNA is TGTGCCAGCAACTTAGGAGGGCAAGAGACCCAGTACTTC. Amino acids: CASNLGGQETQYF. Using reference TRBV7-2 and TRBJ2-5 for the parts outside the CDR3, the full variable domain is GAGVSQSPSNKVTEKGKDVELRCDPISGHTALYWYRQSLGQGLEFLIYFQGNSAPDKSGLPSDRFSAERTGGSVSTLTIQRTQQEDSAVYLCASNLGGQETQYFGPGTRLLVL.

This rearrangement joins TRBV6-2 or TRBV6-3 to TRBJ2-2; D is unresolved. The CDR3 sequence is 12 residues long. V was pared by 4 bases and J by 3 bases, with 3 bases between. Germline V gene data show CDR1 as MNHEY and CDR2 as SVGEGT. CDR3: CASSSYTGELFF. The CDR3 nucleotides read TGTGCCAGCAGTTCATACACCGGGGAGCTGTTTTTT.

CDR3 sequence: CASSPGASGTTGADTQYF. In nucleotides, the CDR3 is TGCGCCAGCAGCCCGGGGGCTAGCGGGACAACTGGTGCAGATACGCAGTATTTT. The rearrangement uses TRBV5-1 and TRBJ2-3; 9 nucleotides align to TRBD2. V dropped 4 bases and J dropped 4; count of bases not matched to a gene: 16. Looked up from germline, CDR1 is SGHRS and CDR2 is YFSETQ. CDR3 length equals 18 residues.